These 5 T cell receptor beta chains share one sample of origin, sequenced in a study of graft-versus-host responses after intestinal transplantation. Graft-derived tissue was subjected to processing to liberate intraepithelial and lamina propria lymphocytes. Generated by immunoSEQ multiplex PCR, the TCRdb table keeps only in-frame clones and is missing some. Here the sample spans 8,800 or so clones, approximately 80% being singletons. The sample here was ileum tissue, taken approximately 530 days after intestinal transplant. The receptor set was obtained from a human patient who received an intestinal transplant, so some T cells may come from the graft donor.

To note about this clone: One end of the junction varies from germline; a read error may be responsible. The chain combines TRBV11-2 with TRBJ2-7; a weak D match, TRBD1 (6 bases). Germline V gene data show CDR1 as SGHAT and CDR2 as FQNNGV. This CDR3 is 13 amino acids long. The CDR3 sequence: CASSSGQLVEQCF. DNA for the CDR3: TGTGCCAGCAGCTCAGGACAGTTAGTCGAGCAGTGCTTC.

V is TRBV6-1 and J is TRBJ2-2; TRBD1 matches at 9 bases. The CDR3 covers 15 residues. Trimming took 8 bases from V and 3 from J; bases not matched to a gene: 7. CDR1 and CDR2 from the germline V gene are MNHNS and SASEGT. The CDR3 nucleotides are TGTGCCAGCTGCCCATGGACAGGGGACACCGGGGAGCTGTTTTTT. The encoded protein is CASCPWTGDTGELFF.

The chain uses TRBV6-5 and TRBJ2-5, with D hard to call. The end of the DNA aligns better with TRBJ2-7, so the J call may be wrong. The CDR3 loop spans 11 amino acids. Germline CDR1 is MNHEY and CDR2 is SVGAGI. DNA for the CDR3: TGTGCCAGCGGGCTCTCCTACGAGCAGTACTTC. Its protein product is CASGLSYEQYF.

The rearrangement uses TRBV7-3 and TRBJ2-1; D may correspond to TRBD1 or TRBD2 (5 bases each). Per germline, CDR1 SGHTA and CDR2 FQGTGA. The CDR3 is 15 amino acids. V was clipped by 0 bases and J by 1 base, with 7 bases between them. Here the CDR3 reads CASSLTGGSYNEQFF. Written as DNA, the CDR3 is TGTGCCAGCAGCTTAACTGGGGGTTCCTACAATGAGCAGTTCTTC.

This clone was recorded only once. This sequence joins TRBV27 and TRBJ1-5; the D gene is possibly TRBD1 (5 bases). Deletions cut 4 bases from V and 3 bases from J, with 13 bases between. The germline V gene has CDR1 MNHEY and CDR2 SMNVEV (reference sequence). The CDR3 is 15 residues long. This CDR3 is CASSSGGAYNQPQHF. The CDR3 DNA sequence: TGTGCCAGCAGTTCGGGAGGGGCCTACAATCAGCCCCAGCATTTT.